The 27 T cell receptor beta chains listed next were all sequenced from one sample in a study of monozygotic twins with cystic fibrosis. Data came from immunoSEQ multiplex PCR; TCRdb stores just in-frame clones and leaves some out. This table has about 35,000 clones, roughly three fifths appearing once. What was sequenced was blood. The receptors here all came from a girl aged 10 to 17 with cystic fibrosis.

The chain's CDR3 is CASSSTAGALTGELFF. DNA of the CDR3: TGTGCCAGCAGCTCGACGGCCGGGGCCCTGACCGGGGAGCTGTTTTTT. The chain couples TRBV7-9 to TRBJ2-2; perhaps D is TRBD1 or TRBD2 (5 bases each). Germline CDR1 SEHNR, CDR2 FQNEAQ (reference sequence). CDR3 length: 16 amino acids. Trimming stripped 4 bases from V and 5 bases from J, with 17 bases between.

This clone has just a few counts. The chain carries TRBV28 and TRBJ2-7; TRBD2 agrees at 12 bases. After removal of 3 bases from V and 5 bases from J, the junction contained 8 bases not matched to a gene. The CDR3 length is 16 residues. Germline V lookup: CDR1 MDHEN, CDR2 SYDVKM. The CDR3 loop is CASSLWLAGGPNEQYV. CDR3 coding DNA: TGTGCCAGCAGTTTGTGGCTAGCGGGAGGGCCAAACGAGCAGTACGTC.

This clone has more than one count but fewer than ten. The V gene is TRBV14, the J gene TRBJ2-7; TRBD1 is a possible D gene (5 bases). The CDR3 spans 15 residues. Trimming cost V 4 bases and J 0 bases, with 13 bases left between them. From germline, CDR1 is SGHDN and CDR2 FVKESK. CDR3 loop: CASSPGIFSSYEQYF. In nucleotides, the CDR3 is TGTGCCAGCAGCCCAGGGATCTTTAGCTCCTACGAGCAGTACTTC. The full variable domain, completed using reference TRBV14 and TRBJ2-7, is EAGVTQFPSHSVIEKGQTVTLRCDPISGHDNLYWYRRVMGKEIKFLLHFVKESKQDESGMPNNRFLAERTGGTYSTLKVQPAELEDSGVYFCASSPGIFSSYEQYFGPGTRLTVT.

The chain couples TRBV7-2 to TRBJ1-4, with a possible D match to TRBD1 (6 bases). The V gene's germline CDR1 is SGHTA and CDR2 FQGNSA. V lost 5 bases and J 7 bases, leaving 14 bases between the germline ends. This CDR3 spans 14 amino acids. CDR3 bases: TGTGCCAGCAGCCTACAGGGACTGGGTGAAAAACTGTTTTTT. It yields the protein CASSLQGLGEKLFF.

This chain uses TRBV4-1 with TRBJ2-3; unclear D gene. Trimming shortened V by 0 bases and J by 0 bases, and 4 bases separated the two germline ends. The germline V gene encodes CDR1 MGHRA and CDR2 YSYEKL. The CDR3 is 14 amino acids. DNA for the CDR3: TGCGCCAGCAGCCAAGACCATAGCACAGATACGCAGTATTTT. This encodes CASSQDHSTDTQYF.

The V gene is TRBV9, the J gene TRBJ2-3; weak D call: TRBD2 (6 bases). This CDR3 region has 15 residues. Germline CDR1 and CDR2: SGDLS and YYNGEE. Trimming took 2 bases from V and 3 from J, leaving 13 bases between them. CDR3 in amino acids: CASSVGSGETDTQYF. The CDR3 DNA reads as TGTGCCAGCAGCGTCGGTAGCGGAGAAACAGATACGCAGTATTTT.

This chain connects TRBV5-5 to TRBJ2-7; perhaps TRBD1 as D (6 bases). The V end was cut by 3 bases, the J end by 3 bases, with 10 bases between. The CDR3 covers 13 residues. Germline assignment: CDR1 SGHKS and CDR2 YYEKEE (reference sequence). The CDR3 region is CASSSDRNYEQYF. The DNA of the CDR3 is TGTGCCAGCAGCTCGGACAGAAACTACGAGCAGTACTTC.

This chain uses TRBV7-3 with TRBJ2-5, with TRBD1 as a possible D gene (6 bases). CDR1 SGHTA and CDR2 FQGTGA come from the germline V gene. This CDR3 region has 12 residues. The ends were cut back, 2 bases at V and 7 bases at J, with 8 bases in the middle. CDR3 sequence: CASSLGGGTQYF. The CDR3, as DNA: TGTGCCAGCAGCTTAGGGGGCGGGACCCAGTACTTC.

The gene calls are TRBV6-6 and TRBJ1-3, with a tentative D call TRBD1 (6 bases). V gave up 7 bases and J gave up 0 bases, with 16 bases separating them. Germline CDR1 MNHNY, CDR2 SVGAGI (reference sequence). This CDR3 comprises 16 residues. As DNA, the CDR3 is TGTGCCAGCACCACTCCGCGGGGGGCCTCTGGAAACACCATATATTTT. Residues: CASTTPRGASGNTIYF.

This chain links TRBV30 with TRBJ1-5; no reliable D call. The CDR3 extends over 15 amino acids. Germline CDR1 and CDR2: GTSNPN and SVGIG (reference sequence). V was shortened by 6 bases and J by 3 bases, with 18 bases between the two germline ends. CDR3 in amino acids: CACPIELRANQPQHF. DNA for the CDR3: TGTGCCTGCCCTATCGAACTCCGCGCCAATCAGCCCCAGCATTTT.

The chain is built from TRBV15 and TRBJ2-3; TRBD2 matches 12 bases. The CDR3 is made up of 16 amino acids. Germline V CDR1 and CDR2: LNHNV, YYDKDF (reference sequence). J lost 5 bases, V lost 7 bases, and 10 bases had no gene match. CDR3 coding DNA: TGTGCCACCATTTCAGGGCTAGCGGGAGGGAGAGATACGCAGTATTTT. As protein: CATISGLAGGRDTQYF.

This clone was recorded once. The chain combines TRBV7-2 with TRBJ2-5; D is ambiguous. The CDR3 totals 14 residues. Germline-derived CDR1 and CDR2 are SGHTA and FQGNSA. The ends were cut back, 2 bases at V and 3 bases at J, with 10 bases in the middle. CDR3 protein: CASSLWGGEETQYF. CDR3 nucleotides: TGTGCCAGCAGCTTATGGGGTGGGGAAGAGACCCAGTACTTC.

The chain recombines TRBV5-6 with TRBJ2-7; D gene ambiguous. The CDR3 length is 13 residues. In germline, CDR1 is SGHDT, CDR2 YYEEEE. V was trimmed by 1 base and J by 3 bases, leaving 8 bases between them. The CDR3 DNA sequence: TGTGCCAGCAGCTTGTCCCCGGTCTACGAGCAGTACGTC. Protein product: CASSLSPVYEQYV.

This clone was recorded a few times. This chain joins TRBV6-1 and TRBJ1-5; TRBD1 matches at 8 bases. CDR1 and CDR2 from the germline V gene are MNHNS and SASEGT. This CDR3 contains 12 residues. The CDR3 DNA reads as TGTGCGACAGGGGCAGGCAATCAGCCCCAGCATTTT. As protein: CATGAGNQPQHF.

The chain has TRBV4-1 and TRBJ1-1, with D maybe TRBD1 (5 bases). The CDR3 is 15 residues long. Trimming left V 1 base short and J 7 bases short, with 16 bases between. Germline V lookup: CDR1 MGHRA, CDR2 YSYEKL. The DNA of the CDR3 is TGCGCCAGCAGCCAAGCTATCAGGGCCGTGAGTGAAGCTTTCTTT. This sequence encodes CASSQAIRAVSEAFF.

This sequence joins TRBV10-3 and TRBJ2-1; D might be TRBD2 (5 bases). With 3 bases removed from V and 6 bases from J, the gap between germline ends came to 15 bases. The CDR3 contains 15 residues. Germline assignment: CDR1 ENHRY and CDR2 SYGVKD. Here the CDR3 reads CAISDIAGTINEQFF. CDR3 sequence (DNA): TGTGCCATCAGTGATATCGCGGGCACCATCAATGAGCAGTTCTTC.

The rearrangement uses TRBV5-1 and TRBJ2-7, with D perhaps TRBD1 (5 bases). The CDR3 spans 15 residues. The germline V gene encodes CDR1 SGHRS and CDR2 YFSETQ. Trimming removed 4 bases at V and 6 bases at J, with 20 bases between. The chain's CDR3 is CASSAVQGLVGEQYF. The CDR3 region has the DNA TGCGCCAGCAGCGCAGTCCAGGGTTTGGTGGGCGAGCAGTACTTC. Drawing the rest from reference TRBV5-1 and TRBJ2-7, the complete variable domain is KAGVTQTPRYLIKTRGQQVTLSCSPISGHRSVSWYQQTPGQGLQFLFEYFSETQRNKGNFPGRFSGRQFSNSRSEMNVSTLELGDSALYLCASSAVQGLVGEQYFGPGTRLTVT.

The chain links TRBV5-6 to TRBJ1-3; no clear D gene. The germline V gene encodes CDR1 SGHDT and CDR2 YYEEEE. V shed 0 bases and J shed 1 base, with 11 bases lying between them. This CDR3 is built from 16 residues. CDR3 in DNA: TGTGCCAGCAGCTTGGTAGGGAAACGGTCTGGAAACACCATATATTTT. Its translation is CASSLVGKRSGNTIYF.

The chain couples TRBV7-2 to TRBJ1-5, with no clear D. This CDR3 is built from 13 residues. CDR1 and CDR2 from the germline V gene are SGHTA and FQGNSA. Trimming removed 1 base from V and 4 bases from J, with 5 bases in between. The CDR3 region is CASSLERNQPQHF. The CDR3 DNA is TGTGCCAGCAGCTTAGAGCGGAATCAGCCCCAGCATTTT.

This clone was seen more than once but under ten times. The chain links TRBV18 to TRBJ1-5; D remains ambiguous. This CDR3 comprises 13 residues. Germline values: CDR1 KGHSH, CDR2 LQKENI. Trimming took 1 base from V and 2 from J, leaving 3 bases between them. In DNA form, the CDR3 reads TGTGCCAGCTCACCACAGGGCAATCAGCCCCAGCATTTT. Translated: CASSPQGNQPQHF.

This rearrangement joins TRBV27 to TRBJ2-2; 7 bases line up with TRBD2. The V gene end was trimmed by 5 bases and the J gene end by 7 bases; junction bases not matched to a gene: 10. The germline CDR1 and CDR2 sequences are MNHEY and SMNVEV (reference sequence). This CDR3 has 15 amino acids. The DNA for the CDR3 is TGTGCCAGCAGTCCCCTGGGGGGGGTTGGCGGGGAGCTGTTTTTT. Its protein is CASSPLGGVGGELFF.

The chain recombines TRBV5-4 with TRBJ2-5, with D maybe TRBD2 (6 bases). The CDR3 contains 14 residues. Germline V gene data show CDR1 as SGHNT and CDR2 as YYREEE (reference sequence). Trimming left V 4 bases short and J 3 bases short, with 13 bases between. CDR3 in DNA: TGTGCCAGCAGCCTTCCGGGAGTAAAAGAGACCCAGTACTTC. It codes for CASSLPGVKETQYF.

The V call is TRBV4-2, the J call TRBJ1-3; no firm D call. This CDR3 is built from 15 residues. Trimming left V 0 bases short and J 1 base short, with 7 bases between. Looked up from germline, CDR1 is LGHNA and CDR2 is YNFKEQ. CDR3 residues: CASSQEAASGNTIYF. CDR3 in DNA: TGTGCCAGCAGCCAAGAAGCGGCTTCTGGAAACACCATATATTTT.

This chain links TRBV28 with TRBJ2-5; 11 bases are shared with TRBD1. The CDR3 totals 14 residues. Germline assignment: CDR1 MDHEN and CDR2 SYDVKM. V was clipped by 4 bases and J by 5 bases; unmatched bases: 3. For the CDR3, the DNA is TGTGCCAGCAGTTGGACAGGGGGCAGGGAGACCCAGTACTTC. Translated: CASSWTGGRETQYF.

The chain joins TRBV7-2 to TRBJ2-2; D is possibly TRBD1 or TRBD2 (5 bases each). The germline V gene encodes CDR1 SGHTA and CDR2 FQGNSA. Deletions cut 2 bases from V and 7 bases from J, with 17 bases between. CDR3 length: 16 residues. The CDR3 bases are TGTGCCAGCAGCTTACCGCCGGGACCCCCCGGCGGGGAGCTGTTTTTT. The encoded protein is CASSLPPGPPGGELFF.

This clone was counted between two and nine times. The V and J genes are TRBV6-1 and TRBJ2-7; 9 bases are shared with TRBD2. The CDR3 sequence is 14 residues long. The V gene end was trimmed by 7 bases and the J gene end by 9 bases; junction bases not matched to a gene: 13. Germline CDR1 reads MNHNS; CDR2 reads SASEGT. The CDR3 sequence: CASTPLAGPLGQYV. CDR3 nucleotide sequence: TGTGCCAGCACACCACTAGCGGGCCCCCTGGGGCAGTACGTC.

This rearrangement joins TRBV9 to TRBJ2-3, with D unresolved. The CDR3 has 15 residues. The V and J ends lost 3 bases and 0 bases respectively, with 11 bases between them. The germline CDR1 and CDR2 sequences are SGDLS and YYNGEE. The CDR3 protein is CASSAGGSSTDTQYF. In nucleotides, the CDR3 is TGTGCCAGCAGCGCGGGCGGATCTAGCACAGATACGCAGTATTTT.